Listed below are T cell receptor beta chains from one sample, sequenced in a study of glioma-infiltrating T cells after dendritic cell vaccination. Using immunoSEQ multiplex PCR, the repertoire was profiled, and TCRdb retains in-frame clones only, with some absent. This sample has about 24,000 clones, with roughly nine tenths found just once. This sample comprised blood, obtained after dendritic cell vaccination. These receptors were taken from a human donor with glioblastoma. CDR3s include the opening cysteine and the closing phenylalanine or tryptophan. A D gene is named only where the DNA matches it firmly. Where a row states a size, it is once, few, many or the class of an expanded clone; other rows omit it.

TRBJ2-5 | 12 | NA | NA | TRBV2 | TGTGCCAGCAAGGGGGACGGGGAGACCCAGTACTTC | CASKGDGETQYF
TRBJ2-7 | 15 | NA | NA | TRBV6-5 | TGTGCCAGCAGTCAACGATCCGAATTACACTACGAGCAGTACTTC | CASSQRSELHYEQYF
TRBJ2-6 | 23 | NA | NA | TRBV21-1 | TGTGCCAGCAGCAACCAAAGCGGGACAGGGAGTCTTCCGGGGGACCCGGGGGCCAACGTCCTGACTTTC | CASSNQSGTGSLPGDPGANVLTF
TRBJ2-2 | 13 | NA | NA | TRBV29-1 | TGCAGCGTTCGAGGGCAGCACACCGGGGAGCTGTTTTTT | CSVRGQHTGELFF
TRBJ1-4 | 14 | NA | once | TRBV7-2 | TGTGCCAGCAGCTTAGGAGGGGGAAATGAAAAACTGTTTTTT | CASSLGGGNEKLFF
TRBJ2-7 | 16 | NA | NA | TRBV7-2 | TGTGCCAGCAGCCGCGGGGGCGGGGGCTACTCCTACGAGCAGTACTTC | CASSRGGGGYSYEQYF
TRBJ2-2 | 16 | NA | NA | TRBV4-2 | TGTGCCAGCAGCCAAGCGGAAGGACTCATGGCCGGGGAGCTGTTTTTT | CASSQAEGLMAGELFF
TRBJ1-3 | 14 | TRBD1 | once | TRBV30 | TGTGCCTGGAAGCCAGGGGGGCCTGGAAACACCATATATTTT | CAWKPGGPGNTIYF
TRBJ2-7 | 11 | NA | NA | TRBV5-6 | TGTGCCAGCAGCCGTGAGAGCGAGCAGTACTTC | CASSRESEQYF
TRBJ1-2 | 13 | TRBD1 | NA | TRBV7-2 | TGTGCCAGCAGCTCTGGGACAGGGGTCGGCTACACCTTC | CASSSGTGVGYTF
TRBJ1-6 | 14 | NA | NA | TRBV18 | TGTGCCAGCTCAACGGACAGAAAGAATTCACCCCTCCACTTT | CASSTDRKNSPLHF
TRBJ2-3 | 17 | TRBD1 | NA | TRBV27 | TGTGCCAGCAGTTTAGCCCCGCCCCAGGGGGTAACAGATACGCAGTATTTT | CASSLAPPQGVTDTQYF
TRBJ1-1 | 13 | TRBD1 | NA | TRBV29-1 | TGCAGCGTTAAACAGGGGGCAGGAACTGAAGCTTTCTTT | CSVKQGAGTEAFF
TRBJ1-5 | 13 | TRBD1 | NA | TRBV19 | TGTGCCAGTAATAGGCAGGGGGATCAGCCCCAGCATTTT | CASNRQGDQPQHF
TRBJ2-1 | 14 | NA | NA | TRBV7-6 | TGTGCCAGCAGCTTAGAACTATTATACAATGAGCAGTTCTTC | CASSLELLYNEQFF
TRBJ2-3 | 17 | TRBD2 | NA | TRBV19 | TGTGCCAGTAGTCAAGGGACTAGCGGGGGGGCTACAGATACGCAGTATTTT | CASSQGTSGGATDTQYF
TRBJ1-2 | 13 | NA | NA | TRBV18 | TGTGCCAGCTCAGGGGGCACTCATTATGGCTACACCTTC | CASSGGTHYGYTF
TRBJ1-2 | 14 | NA | NA | TRBV5-6 | TGTGCCAGCAGCTTCTTAACAGGGTACTATGGCTACACCTTC | CASSFLTGYYGYTF
TRBJ2-7 | 12 | NA | NA | TRBV25-1 | TGTGCCAGCAGGCGGGGAAACTACGAGCAGTACTTC | CASRRGNYEQYF
TRBJ2-2 | 15 | TRBD1 | NA | TRBV6-6 | TGTGCCAGCAGTTGGGGTCAGGGGGACACCGGGGAGCTGTTTTTT | CASSWGQGDTGELFF
TRBJ2-2 | 14 | NA | NA | TRBV11-2 | TGTGCCAGCAGCTTAGACGCGAACACCGGGGAGCTGTTTTTT | CASSLDANTGELFF
TRBJ2-7 | 15 | TRBD1 | NA | TRBV5-1 | TGCGCCAGCAGCTCCGACAGGGGGCGGACCTACGAGCAGTACTTC | CASSSDRGRTYEQYF
TRBJ2-1 | 16 | TRBD1 | NA | TRBV27 | TGTGCCAGCAGTTTGACAGGGGTCAGCTCCTACAATGAGCAGTTCTTC | CASSLTGVSSYNEQFF
TRBJ1-5 | 14 | TRBD1 | NA | TRBV2 | TGTGCCAGCAGGGGACAGGGGGGAAATCAGCCCCAGCATTTT | CASRGQGGNQPQHF
TRBJ2-2 | 16 | NA | NA | TRBV6-6 | TGTGCCAGCAGTTACCCCAGGGGCCTCAACACCGGGGAGCTGTTTTTT | CASSYPRGLNTGELFF
TRBJ2-7 | 17 | NA | NA | TRBV23-1 | TGCGCCAGCAGTACTCAACCCCCACAGGGAGGGGTCTACGAGCAGTACTTC | CASSTQPPQGGVYEQYF
TRBJ2-7 | 15 | NA | NA | TRBV29-1 | TGCAGCGCAGGGGGGACAGTGGGATACTCCTACGAGCAGTACTTC | CSAGGTVGYSYEQYF
TRBJ2-5 | 14 | NA | NA | TRBV7-6 | TGTGCCAGCACCGTAGAGGTGGGGCTAGGGACCCAGTACTTC | CASTVEVGLGTQYF
TRBJ1-2 | 13 | TRBD1 | NA | TRBV4-1 | TGCGCCAGCAGCCAAGATACAGGGGCTGGCTACACCTTC | CASSQDTGAGYTF
TRBJ1-2 | 16 | NA | NA | TRBV5-1 | TGCGCCAGCAGCGCTGAGAACCCACGCAGGGGTGATGGCTACACCTTC | CASSAENPRRGDGYTF
TRBJ1-6 | 15 | NA | NA | TRBV7-8 | TGTGCCAGCAGCTTAGAGAGGAGATATAATTCCCCCCTCCACTTT | CASSLERRYNSPLHF